The sequence of this TCR beta chain was determined in a study of T-cell reconstitution after alpha-beta-depleted transplantation in children (dated by TCRdb to 2015 to 2016). Regarding the study in general: The study quantitatively tracked T-cell immune reconstitution after TCRalphabeta/CD19-depleted allogeneic hematopoietic cell transplantation in children using TCR repertoire profiling. Findings and caveats that apply to the study as a whole: Over subsequent months, a decline in hyperexpanded clone frequencies was noted, and after one year, T-cell counts and TCRbeta diversity were mostly ascribed to newly produced T cells. Apparently early alphabetaT-cell count recovery about two months after transplant reportedly relied on only several hundred rapidly expanded clones derived from non-depleted graft cells. In some patients, the high TCRbeta diversity seen at day 60 was put down to recipient T cells and intrathymic progenitors that had survived conditioning.

The intended sense of this specimen's treatment or condition label: allogeneic hematopoietic cell transplantation with graft depleted of TCRalphabeta T cells and CD19 B cells. The transplant recipients were children given TCRalphabeta/CD19-depleted allogeneic hematopoietic cell grafts. V and J lose 4 bases and 2 bases, and a span of 15 bases separates them. The CDR3 starts with the cysteine, ends with the phenylalanine, and has 16 residues. The read is trimmed to its CDR3 DNA, 48 bases read in frame from base 1. CDR1 and CDR2, looked up from the germline V gene (reference sequence), are SGHNT and YYREEE. Libraries were made using PCR. Reads for this sample came from an Illumina HiSeq 2500. To normalize quantification of the TCRbeta repertoire, the TCR libraries were built with molecular barcoding that relied on unique molecular identifiers. TCRdb reanalyzed the raw reads on its own, using fastp at Q25 for trimming and MiXCR for clone calling, and kept in-frame beta chains. Here each entry gathers all rows of one CDR3 protein and keeps the most common genes and DNA. For this sample the table gives around 300,000 distinct CDR3 sequences, of which just over 7.5% were detected only once. The biggest ten clones account for approximately 9.1% of the sample.

Concerning this clonotype itself: This clone's antigen is unknown. No base qualities exist here, and no much larger clone lies one base off it.

The rearrangement combines TRBV5-4 with TRBJ2-2; the D region may be TRBD1 or TRBD2, each matching 5 bases equally. The sample here was peripheral blood, taken 360 days after TCRalphabeta/CD19-depleted stem cell transplant. The receptor's source is a female patient aged 2-15 years who had a stem cell transplant for Fanconi anemia, so the T cells may come from the graft donor. The nucleotide sequence is TGTGCCAGCAGCCCCAAGGTTTGGGACAACACCGGGGAGCTGTTTTTT. This gives the protein CASSPKVWDNTGELFF.